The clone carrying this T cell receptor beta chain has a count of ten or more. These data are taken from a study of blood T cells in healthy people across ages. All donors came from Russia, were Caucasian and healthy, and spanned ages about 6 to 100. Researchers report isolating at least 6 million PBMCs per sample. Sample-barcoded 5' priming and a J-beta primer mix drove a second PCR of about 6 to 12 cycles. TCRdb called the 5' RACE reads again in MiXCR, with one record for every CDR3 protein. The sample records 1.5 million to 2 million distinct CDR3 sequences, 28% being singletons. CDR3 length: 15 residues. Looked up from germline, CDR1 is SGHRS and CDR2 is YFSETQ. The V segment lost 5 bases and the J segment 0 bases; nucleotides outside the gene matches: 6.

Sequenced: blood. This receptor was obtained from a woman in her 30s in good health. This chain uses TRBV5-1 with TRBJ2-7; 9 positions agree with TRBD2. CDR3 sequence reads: CASRTERGASYEQYF. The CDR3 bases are TGCGCCAGCAGAACAGAGCGGGGGGCCTCCTACGAGCAGTACTTC.